The next 32 T cell receptor beta chains were all read from a single sample in a study of lymphopenia after photon versus proton radiotherapy. Here immunoSEQ multiplex PCR was the method, and the copy in TCRdb shows in-frame clones only, minus some. The top ten clones hold approximately 4.6% of a sample with approximately 170,000 clones, approximately 86% of them seen once. The sample in question was peripheral blood, obtained from a patient treated with photon-based radiotherapy. These receptors originate from a man aged 45-65 years with gastric cancer.

In its sample, this clone was seen once. J is TRBJ2-1 and V is TRBV28; D perhaps matches TRBD2 (5 bases). This CDR3 is 14 amino acids long. Trimming took 7 bases from V and 9 from J, leaving 19 bases between them. Germline V CDR1 and CDR2: MDHEN, SYDVKM. CDR3 nucleotides: TGTGCCAGCACCCCCCCGAGGCGGGTTGGTGAGCAGTTCTTC. As protein: CASTPPRRVGEQFF.

The chain has TRBV6-5 and TRBJ2-4, with D possibly being TRBD1 (6 bases). Per the germline V gene, CDR1 is MNHEY and CDR2 is SVGAGI. CDR3 size: 14 residues. The germline V and J ends were trimmed by 6 bases and 7 bases, with 16 bases remaining between them. Here the CDR3 DNA reads TGTGCCAGCAGGCCCGGGACATCATTTAACATTCAGTACTTC. Its translation is CASRPGTSFNIQYF.

J is TRBJ2-1 and V is TRBV4-1; unclear D gene. V lost 0 bases to trimming and J lost 2 bases, with 17 bases between them. CDR1 is MGHRA and CDR2 is YSYEKL in the germline V gene. The CDR3 totals 18 residues. In nucleotides, the CDR3 is TGCGCCAGCAGCCAAGATAGGGCACTCGTCCGAGCCTACAATGAGCAGTTCTTC. Its protein product is CASSQDRALVRAYNEQFF.

This chain links TRBV7-9 with TRBJ2-3, with D perhaps matching TRBD1 (5 bases). Germline V gene lookup returns CDR1 SEHNR and CDR2 FQNEAQ (reference sequence). This CDR3 has 15 amino acids. V was pared by 2 bases and J by 1 base, with 10 bases between. In nucleotides, the CDR3 is TGTGCCAGCAGCTTAAAGGGGTTTGGCACAGATACGCAGTATTTT. Its protein is CASSLKGFGTDTQYF. The variable domain in full, with the rest retrieved from reference TRBV7-9 and TRBJ2-3, is DTGVSQNPRHKITKRGQNVTFRCDPISEHNRLYWYRQTLGQGPEFLTYFQNEAQLEKSRLLSDRFSAERPKGSFSTLEIQRTEQGDSAMYLCASSLKGFGTDTQYFGPGTRLTVL.

The V and J genes are TRBV6-5 and TRBJ1-2, with a tentative D call TRBD1 (5 bases). Trimming removed 0 bases at V and 4 bases at J, with 12 bases between. Germline lookup yields CDR1 MNHEY and CDR2 SVGAGI. This CDR3 contains 15 residues. The CDR3 reads CASSYSTGASYGYTF. In nucleotides, the CDR3 is TGTGCCAGCAGTTACTCGACTGGGGCGAGCTATGGCTACACCTTC.

The chain links TRBV30 to TRBJ2-7, with TRBD2 matching over 14 bases. V lost 1 base and J lost 0; bases outside the gene matches: 2. The CDR3 runs to 16 residues. The V gene's germline CDR1 is GTSNPN and CDR2 SVGIG (reference sequence). The CDR3 sequence is CAWSAGLAGASYEQYF. In nucleotides, the CDR3 is TGTGCCTGGAGTGCGGGACTAGCGGGAGCCTCCTACGAGCAGTACTTC.

The rearrangement joins TRBV5-4 to TRBJ1-2; D unclear. Germline V lookup: CDR1 SGHNT, CDR2 YYREEE (reference sequence). Between the trimmed V and J ends, which lost 2 bases and 1 base, there was a span of 6 bases. This CDR3 has 13 amino acids. CDR3 sequence (DNA): TGTGCCAGCAGCTTAGCAAGTAACTATGGCTACACCTTC. Translation: CASSLASNYGYTF.

Of note for this clone: This same CDR3 is encoded by further DNA sequences in the sample. The chain links TRBV7-9 to TRBJ2-5; 7 bases are a match to TRBD1. V shed 0 bases and J 4 bases; nucleotides not matched to a gene: 5. This CDR3 is built from 15 residues. Germline CDR1 SEHNR, CDR2 FQNEAQ (reference sequence). The DNA for the CDR3 is TGTGCCAGCAGCTTAGCCAGGGGGTTAGGAGAGACCCAGTACTTC. It is translated as CASSLARGLGETQYF.

The chain is built from TRBV30 and TRBJ1-2; a weak D match, TRBD1 (6 bases). The germline V and J ends were trimmed by 2 bases and 7 bases, with 17 bases remaining between them. CDR1 is GTSNPN and CDR2 is SVGIG in the germline V gene (reference sequence). The CDR3 is 14 amino acids. The CDR3 coding sequence is TGTGCCTGGAGTCGCGGACAGTTTCTATTTGGCTACACCTTC. Amino acids: CAWSRGQFLFGYTF.

The J gene is TRBJ1-1, the V gene TRBV9, with a weak D call TRBD1 (5 bases). Germline CDR1 SGDLS, CDR2 YYNGEE. Trimming took off 4 bases at V and 5 bases at J, with 12 bases between the two ends. CDR3 length equals 13 residues. CDR3 sequence: CASSSPGNTEAFF. The CDR3 DNA is TGTGCCAGCAGCTCCCCAGGGAATACTGAAGCTTTCTTT.

This chain uses TRBV2 with TRBJ1-1; no reliable D call. Germline CDR1 reads SNHLY; CDR2 reads FYNNEI. CDR3 length: 15 residues. The ends were cut back, 4 bases at V and 5 bases at J, with 17 bases in the middle. DNA of the CDR3: TGTGCCAGCAGTGGGGGAGGCACCCTTCGGACTGAAGCTTTCTTT. As protein: CASSGGGTLRTEAFF.

A remark on this clone: A single base is all that separates this from a far larger clone, so a read error is likely. The V call is TRBV6-5, the J call TRBJ1-2, with D unresolved. The V end was cut by 6 bases, the J end by 0 bases, with 5 bases between. CDR1 is MNHEY and CDR2 is SVGAGI in the germline V gene. The CDR3 totals 12 residues. CDR3 residues: CASRATNYGYTF. For the CDR3, the DNA is TGTGCCAGCAGGGCTACTAACTATGGCTACACCTTC.

V is TRBV6-5 and J is TRBJ2-1; TRBD1 matches 7 bases. V gave up 2 bases and J gave up 4 bases; unmatched junction bases: 8. CDR1 and CDR2 from the germline V gene are MNHEY and SVGAGI. The CDR3 sequence is 16 residues long. Here the CDR3 reads CASSYLTGPPYNEQFF. In DNA form, the CDR3 reads TGTGCCAGCAGTTACCTGACAGGGCCCCCATACAATGAGCAGTTCTTC.

The rearrangement links TRBV6-1 to TRBJ1-2; D is perhaps TRBD1 (5 bases). The CDR3 consists of 15 residues. The V and J ends lost 0 bases and 2 bases respectively, with 10 bases between them. CDR1 is MNHNS and CDR2 is SASEGT in the germline V gene. The CDR3, as DNA: TGTGCCAGCAGTGAAGCGGGGCAGGGAAACTATGGCTACACCTTC. As protein: CASSEAGQGNYGYTF.

This sequence joins TRBV4-1 and TRBJ1-2; D possibly corresponds to TRBD1 (6 bases). V lost 1 base and J lost 8, with 20 bases in between. Germline values: CDR1 MGHRA, CDR2 YSYEKL. The length of the CDR3 is 16 residues. CDR3 amino acids: CASSQVTGGRGQGYTF. The DNA for the CDR3 is TGCGCCAGCAGCCAAGTTACTGGCGGTCGGGGGCAGGGCTACACCTTC.

This rearrangement joins TRBV6-5 to TRBJ2-7; D gene unclear. The CDR3 extends over 14 amino acids. Trimming shortened V by 5 bases and J by 3 bases, and 14 bases separated the two germline ends. In germline, CDR1 is MNHEY, CDR2 SVGAGI. CDR3: CASSPFQTIYEQYF. In DNA, the CDR3 is TGTGCCAGCAGTCCCTTTCAAACTATCTACGAGCAGTACTTC.

V and J are TRBV7-2 and TRBJ2-1; D is possibly TRBD2 (5 bases). The CDR3 runs to 15 residues. From germline, CDR1 is SGHTA and CDR2 FQGNSA. V was shortened by 1 base and J by 8 bases, with 15 bases between the two germline ends. CDR3 bases: TGTGCCAGCAGCTTAGGGAGCGGCCCCTGGGATGAGCAGTTCTTC. Translation gives CASSLGSGPWDEQFF.

The J gene is TRBJ2-3, the V gene TRBV12-5, with a weak D call TRBD2 (5 bases). This CDR3 is 13 amino acids long. V dropped 7 bases and J dropped 4 bases, with 12 bases sitting between them. Germline CDR1 and CDR2: LGHNT and FRNRAP. CDR3 sequence: CASAVGAADTQYF. Written as DNA, the CDR3 is TGTGCTAGTGCGGTGGGAGCGGCAGATACGCAGTATTTT.

The V gene is TRBV21-1, the J gene TRBJ2-7; no DNA check was done on the table's D call, TRBD1. TRBV21-1 corresponds to a pseudogene. The CDR3 runs 15 residues. The CDR3 spells CASSKRAGQGYEQYF. The CDR3 DNA sequence: TGTGCCAGCAGCAAAAGGGCGGGACAGGGTTACGAGCAGTACTTC.

Written as DNA, the CDR3 is TGTGCCAGCAGCCCCCAGGGGTCGTACCAAGAGACCCAGTACTTC. This codes for CASSPQGSYQETQYF. This chain joins TRBV5-5 and TRBJ2-5; a possible D gene is TRBD1 (6 bases). V shed 4 bases and J shed 0 bases, with 13 bases lying between them. The CDR3 has 15 amino acids. CDR1 is SGHKS and CDR2 is YYEKEE in the germline V gene (reference sequence).

The chain joins TRBV7-2 to TRBJ1-4, with D possibly TRBD1 on 6 matching bases. The germline V gene encodes CDR1 SGHTA and CDR2 FQGNSA. The CDR3 totals 15 residues. V gave up 5 bases and J gave up 2 bases, with 12 bases separating them. The CDR3 spells CASSRLGGTNEKLFF. CDR3 DNA sequence: TGTGCCAGCAGCCGCCTAGGGGGTACTAATGAAAAACTGTTTTTT. The whole variable domain, filled in from reference TRBV7-2 and TRBJ1-4, reads GAGVSQSPSNKVTEKGKDVELRCDPISGHTALYWYRQSLGQGLEFLIYFQGNSAPDKSGLPSDRFSAERTGGSVSTLTIQRTQQEDSAVYLCASSRLGGTNEKLFFGSGTQLSVL.

The rearrangement joins TRBV9 to TRBJ2-7; TRBD1 is a possible D gene (5 bases). CDR3 length: 14 amino acids. Germline V gene sequence: CDR1 SGDLS, CDR2 YYNGEE. Trimming took 0 bases from V and 4 from J, leaving 11 bases between them. The CDR3: CASSVAAGPYEQYF. The CDR3 DNA reads TGTGCCAGCAGCGTAGCGGCAGGGCCGTACGAGCAGTACTTC.

This chain joins TRBV7-8 and TRBJ1-3; D ambiguous. Germline V gene sequence: CDR1 SGHVS, CDR2 FQNEAQ. The CDR3 is made up of 16 amino acids. With 2 bases removed from V and 0 bases from J, the gap between germline ends came to 11 bases. The CDR3 sequence is CASSLTGKSSGNTIYF. The CDR3 DNA follows: TGTGCCAGCAGCTTAACTGGGAAGAGCTCTGGAAACACCATATATTTT.

The chain carries TRBV11-3 and TRBJ1-2, with TRBD1 identical over 7 bases. The J segment lost 4 bases and the V segment lost 4 bases, leaving 3 bases of the junction unmatched. The CDR3 loop spans 13 amino acids. Germline V gives CDR1 SGHNT, CDR2 YENEEA. CDR3 sequence: CASSSGQIYGYTF. The CDR3 DNA reads TGTGCCAGCAGCTCGGGACAGATCTATGGCTACACCTTC.

This rearrangement joins TRBV19 to TRBJ2-7, with no clear D. This CDR3 has 13 residues. V was cut by 5 bases and J by 0 bases, with 8 bases left in between. Germline CDR1 is LNHDA and CDR2 is SQIVND (reference sequence). CDR3 sequence: CASSPQISYEQYF. CDR3 DNA: TGTGCCAGTAGTCCCCAGATCTCCTACGAGCAGTACTTC.

The sample holds a few counts of this clone. The chain employs TRBV18 and TRBJ2-7, with TRBD2 identical over 8 bases. CDR3 size: 15 residues. Germline-derived CDR1 and CDR2 are KGHSH and LQKENI. J gave up 3 bases and V 2 bases, and 6 bases lay outside the gene matches. Here the CDR3 DNA reads TGTGCCAGCTCACCAACGGGGGGGGATTTCTACGAGCAGTACTTC. Translation: CASSPTGGDFYEQYF. The full variable domain, in which reference TRBV18 and TRBJ2-7 provide the parts outside the CDR3, is NAGVMQNPRHLVRRRGQEARLRCSPMKGHSHVYWYRQLPEEGLKFMVYLQKENIIDESGMPKERFSAEFPKEGPSILRIQQVVRGDSAAYFCASSPTGGDFYEQYFGPGTRLTVT.

This chain joins TRBV29-1 and TRBJ1-2, with D possibly being TRBD1 (6 bases). Trimming took off 6 bases at V and 7 bases at J, with 18 bases between the two ends. Germline-derived CDR1 and CDR2 are SQVTM and ANQGSEA. The CDR3 totals 13 residues. DNA for the CDR3: TGCAGCGTCTCGACAGGAACGGTATTTGGCTACACCTTC. As protein: CSVSTGTVFGYTF. The entire variable domain, with the rest obtained from reference TRBV29-1 and TRBJ1-2, is as follows: SAVISQKPSRDICQRGTSLTIQCQVDSQVTMMFWYRQQPGQSLTLIATANQGSEATYESGFVIDKFPISRPNLTFSTLTVSNMSPEDSSIYLCSVSTGTVFGYTFGSGTRLTVV.

This clone was recorded once. The chain is built from TRBV5-1 and TRBJ1-5; D is unresolved. The CDR3 runs 15 residues. The germline gives CDR1 SGHRS, CDR2 YFSETQ. Trimming took 2 bases from V and 0 from J, leaving 9 bases between them. CDR3 in amino acids: CASSFNGDSNQPQHF. CDR3 sequence (DNA): TGCGCCAGCAGCTTTAACGGCGATAGCAATCAGCCCCAGCATTTT.

The V call is TRBV5-4, the J call TRBJ2-7; a possible D gene is TRBD1 (6 bases). This CDR3 comprises 13 residues. V was shortened by 4 bases and J by 2 bases, with 10 bases between the two germline ends. The V gene's germline CDR1 is SGHNT and CDR2 YYREEE (reference sequence). CDR3 region: CASSIDRTYEQYF. Written as DNA, the CDR3 is TGTGCCAGCAGCATAGACAGGACCTACGAGCAGTACTTC.

The rearrangement joins TRBV4-3 to TRBJ2-2; 8 bases agree with TRBD2. The germline gives CDR1 LGHNA, CDR2 YSLEER. The CDR3 loop spans 16 amino acids. The V segment lost 0 bases and the J segment 6 bases; nucleotides outside the gene matches: 6. Here the CDR3 reads CASSQDEIGRAGELFF. The DNA for the CDR3 is TGCGCCAGCAGCCAAGATGAAATCGGGAGGGCCGGGGAGCTGTTTTTT.

The gene calls are TRBV28 and TRBJ2-7; D may match TRBD1 or TRBD2 (5 bases each). The CDR3 spans 16 residues. Germline V gene data show CDR1 as MDHEN and CDR2 as SYDVKM. V was cut by 6 bases and J by 6 bases, with 24 bases left in between. The CDR3 region is CASSPTSGPKPSEQYF. CDR3 DNA sequence: TGTGCCAGCAGCCCAACTTCGGGACCAAAACCCTCCGAGCAGTACTTC.

The chain joins TRBV29-1 to TRBJ2-1; unclear D gene. Germline CDR1 reads SQVTM; CDR2 reads ANQGSEA. This CDR3 has 11 residues. Trimming shortened V by 6 bases and J by 4 bases, and 7 bases separated the two germline ends. CDR3 amino acids: CSVESYNEQFF. The CDR3 coding sequence is TGCAGCGTGGAGAGTTACAATGAGCAGTTCTTC.